These 16 T cell receptor beta chains originate from one sample sequenced in a study of OX40 agonist ivuxolimab in advanced cancers. The assay was immunoSEQ multiplex PCR, and TCRdb's table has in-frame clones only and misses some. The sample shows roughly 40,000 clones, just under 90% of them seen only once. The sample here was CD4+ or CD8+ T cells sorted from blood, taken in a trial of the OX40 agonist ivuxolimab. The receptor source for this set is an adult with an advanced solid tumor such as melanoma, head and neck, liver or kidney cancer.

The V gene is TRBV10-3, the J gene TRBJ2-7, with TRBD1 identical over 9 bases. The length of the CDR3 is 14 residues. Per the germline V gene, CDR1 is ENHRY and CDR2 is SYGVKD. V was clipped by 6 bases and J by 4 bases; unmatched bases: 7. CDR3 nucleotide sequence: TGTGCCATCAGAACCGGGACAGGGAATTACGAGCAGTACTTC. Translating gives CAIRTGTGNYEQYF.

CDR3 region: CASRSAGLAGSETQYF. The CDR3 region has the DNA TGTGCCAGCAGGTCCGCGGGACTAGCGGGATCTGAGACCCAGTACTTC. The V call is TRBV28, the J call TRBJ2-5, with TRBD2 matching 13 bases. CDR1 is MDHEN, CDR2 SYDVKM, per germline. V trimming: 6 bases; J trimming: 5 bases; junction bases outside the gene matches: 9. The CDR3 is 16 amino acids.

This chain links TRBV5-1 with TRBJ2-1, with D possibly being TRBD1 (6 bases). This CDR3 is 13 amino acids long. The ends were cut back, 4 bases at V and 7 bases at J, with 12 bases in the middle. CDR1 is SGHRS, CDR2 YFSETQ, per germline. The CDR3 DNA sequence: TGCGCCAGCAGCATCGGACAGAATAATGAGCAGTTCTTC. This codes for CASSIGQNNEQFF. Full variable domain (remainder filled in from reference TRBV5-1 and TRBJ2-1): KAGVTQTPRYLIKTRGQQVTLSCSPISGHRSVSWYQQTPGQGLQFLFEYFSETQRNKGNFPGRFSGRQFSNSRSEMNVSTLELGDSALYLCASSIGQNNEQFFGPGTRLTVL.

This sequence joins TRBV28 and TRBJ2-5, with unresolved D. The J call may not be correct, given that the DNA end is closer to TRBJ2-7. The CDR3 runs 13 residues. Looked up from germline, CDR1 is MDHEN and CDR2 is SYDVKM. The CDR3 is CASRELLSGEQYF. CDR3 in DNA: TGTGCCAGCAGGGAGTTACTTTCTGGCGAGCAGTACTTC.

This clone was picked up a small number of times. The chain uses TRBV13 and TRBJ2-2; 8 bases map to TRBD1. Per the germline V gene, CDR1 is PRHDT and CDR2 is FYEKMQ (reference sequence). The CDR3 consists of 17 residues. V trimming: 5 bases; J trimming: 2 bases; junction bases outside the gene matches: 10. CDR3 amino acids: CASSLTWTGTNTGELFF. For the CDR3, the DNA is TGTGCCAGCAGCCTGACTTGGACAGGGACTAACACCGGGGAGCTGTTTTTT.

The rearrangement joins TRBV28 to TRBJ2-7; no reliable D call. With 2 bases removed from V and 2 bases from J, the gap between germline ends came to 7 bases. Per the germline V gene, CDR1 is MDHEN and CDR2 is SYDVKM. This CDR3 comprises 13 residues. CDR3 nucleotides: TGTGCCAGCAGTTTAACCGGTCCCTACGAGCAGTACTTC. This translates into CASSLTGPYEQYF. The variable domain in full, with the rest retrieved from reference TRBV28 and TRBJ2-7, is DVKVTQSSRYLVKRTGEKVFLECVQDMDHENMFWYRQDPGLGLRLIYFSYDVKMKEKGDIPEGYSVSREKKERFSLILESASTNQTSMYLCASSLTGPYEQYFGPGTRLTVT.

The J gene is TRBJ2-1, the V gene TRBV7-8; D gene ambiguous. CDR1 and CDR2 (germline): SGHVS, FQNEAQ. The CDR3 contains 18 residues. The V gene lost 5 bases and the J gene lost 0 bases, with 20 bases spanning the gap. In nucleotides, the CDR3 is TGTGCCAGCAGCCTTAAGGCTCCGCGGCCGAGCTCCTACAATGAGCAGTTCTTC. This gives the protein CASSLKAPRPSSYNEQFF.

The chain combines TRBV7-3 with TRBJ1-3, with TRBD1 matching over 7 bases. There are 20 residues in the CDR3. V lost 4 bases and J lost 3; bases outside the gene matches: 21. The germline CDR1 and CDR2 sequences are SGHTA and FQGTGA. DNA of the CDR3: TGTGCCAGCAGCTCCCTTTTTGTTTTTTGGGGACAGTACTTTGGAAACACCATATATTTT. Translated: CASSSLFVFWGQYFGNTIYF. Combining the CDR3 with reference TRBV7-3 and TRBJ1-3 gives the whole variable domain GAGVSQTPSNKVTEKGKYVELRCDPISGHTALYWYRQSLGQGPEFLIYFQGTGAADDSGLPNDRFFAVRPEGSVSTLKIQRTERGDSAVYLCASSSLFVFWGQYFGNTIYFGEGSWLTVV.

The chain couples TRBV7-8 to TRBJ2-7, with no clear D. There are 13 residues in the CDR3. Trimming stripped 0 bases from V and 1 base from J, with 4 bases between. Germline assignment: CDR1 SGHVS and CDR2 FQNEAQ. For the CDR3, the DNA is TGTGCCAGCAGCTTAGCAGGGTCCTACGAGCAGTACTTC. Amino acid sequence: CASSLAGSYEQYF.

This clone was detected only once. The rearrangement joins TRBV18 to TRBJ1-5; TRBD1 matches 9 bases. The CDR3 runs to 15 residues. Germline CDR1 KGHSH, CDR2 LQKENI. V lost 6 bases to trimming and J lost 3 bases; unmatched junction nucleotides: 6. The CDR3 loop is CASSQGQGYNQPQHF. The CDR3 coding sequence is TGTGCCAGCTCGCAGGGACAGGGCTACAATCAGCCCCAGCATTTT.

The V and J genes are TRBV6-1 and TRBJ2-1, with 10 bases identical to TRBD1. The CDR3 loop spans 12 amino acids. V lost 10 bases, J lost 6 bases, and 3 bases stayed unmatched. CDR1 MNHNS and CDR2 SASEGT come from the germline V gene. CDR3 loop: CAIRTGGNEQFF. In nucleotides, the CDR3 is TGTGCCATCAGGACAGGGGGCAATGAGCAGTTCTTC.

The chain joins TRBV7-9 to TRBJ2-1; a weak D match, TRBD2 (5 bases). This CDR3 region has 18 residues. The V and J ends lost 3 bases and 4 bases respectively, with 22 bases between them. Germline lookup yields CDR1 SEHNR and CDR2 FQNEAQ (reference sequence). In DNA form, the CDR3 reads TGTGCCAGCAGCTTGATTCTAAGGAAAGGGAGCCCGTACAATGAGCAGTTCTTC. Amino acids: CASSLILRKGSPYNEQFF.

The chain links TRBV7-9 to TRBJ2-3, with 11 bases fitting TRBD2. CDR1 and CDR2 (germline): SEHNR, FQNEAQ (reference sequence). V trimming: 4 bases; J trimming: 4 bases; junction bases outside the gene matches: 4. This CDR3 spans 15 amino acids. The CDR3 sequence: CASSYTSGSPDTQYF. The CDR3 nucleotides are TGTGCCAGCAGCTATACTAGCGGGAGTCCAGATACGCAGTATTTT.

The chain recombines TRBV29-1 with TRBJ2-3; 7 nucleotides line up with TRBD2. Germline V gene lookup returns CDR1 SQVTM and CDR2 ANQGSEA. The CDR3 loop spans 13 amino acids. Germline trimming cut 3 bases from V and 5 bases from J; bases unmatched to any gene: 5. The CDR3 reads CSVDTGGVDTQYF. The CDR3 DNA follows: TGCAGCGTTGATACGGGAGGCGTAGATACGCAGTATTTT.

This chain links TRBV6-1 with TRBJ1-2; 10 nucleotides agree with TRBD1. There are 21 residues in the CDR3. Germline V gene data show CDR1 as MNHNS and CDR2 as SASEGT. The V segment lost 2 bases and the J segment 2 bases; nucleotides outside the gene matches: 20. CDR3 sequence: CASSERQGARPWVGRNYGYTF. As DNA, the CDR3 is TGTGCCAGCAGTGAAAGACAGGGGGCTAGGCCCTGGGTGGGAAGGAACTATGGCTACACCTTC.

The gene calls are TRBV7-3 and TRBJ2-3; TRBD2 matches 12 bases. This CDR3 comprises 16 residues. Germline-derived CDR1 and CDR2 are SGHTA and FQGTGA. Trimming removed 5 bases from V and 2 bases from J; junction bases left unmatched: 5. CDR3 sequence reads: CASSVGLAGNTDTQYF. In DNA, the CDR3 is TGTGCCAGCAGCGTTGGACTAGCGGGGAACACAGATACGCAGTATTTT.